This entry is about one T cell receptor (beta chain). The antigen is unknown. The sample originates from a study of cytomegalovirus exposure and HLA in healthy donors. A multiplex PCR was run with 60 Vbeta primers and 13 Jbeta primers. Data came from immunoSEQ multiplex PCR; TCRdb stores just in-frame clones and leaves some out. Of around 150,000 clones in the sample, roughly 85% were seen once. General study findings and limits: The dataset shows that most TCR sequences were rare, while some public TCRs occurred in many donors.

The sequenced sample was PBMCs. This clonotype was sampled from a man between 18 and 29 years old in good health and CMV-seropositive.

The CDR3 sequence: CASSQGGLTGNTIYF. The CDR3 nucleotides read TGTGCCAGCAGCCAGGGTGGATTAACTGGAAACACCATATATTTT. V is TRBV7-9 and J is TRBJ1-3; possibly TRBD1 for D (5 bases). Germline CDR1 SEHNR, CDR2 FQNEAQ (reference sequence). The CDR3 extends over 15 amino acids. V lost 5 bases to trimming and J lost 2 bases, with 13 bases between them.